The rows below give T cell receptor beta chains drawn from one sample of a study of T cell changes during pregnancy in multiple sclerosis. Assay used: immunoSEQ multiplex PCR; TCRdb lists only in-frame clones, some missing. The data show around 31,000 clones, 90% to 95% seen once. Sequences were derived from CD4+ T cells from peripheral blood mononuclear cells, sampled in the second trimester of pregnancy. These receptor sequences come from a female donor with multiple sclerosis, enrolled in a pregnancy study. The CDR3 runs from the conserved cysteine through the conserved F or W. Each record gives: J gene, V gene, D gene, clone size, CDR3 protein, CDR3 DNA. The D gene is left open where the match is weak. Clone size is shown for a subset of rows, as once, few, many or a class of expanded clone.

TRBJ1-1 TRBV19 - - CASSTQENTEAFF TGTGCCAGTAGTACCCAGGAGAACACTGAAGCTTTCTTT
TRBJ1-1 TRBV27 TRBD1 once CASSSRTGQNTEAFF TGTGCCAGCAGTTCCCGGACAGGCCAGAACACTGAAGCTTTCTTT
TRBJ2-1 TRBV4-1 TRBD1 once CASSQPGQGSEQFF TGCGCCAGCAGCCAGCCGGGACAGGGAAGCGAGCAGTTCTTC
TRBJ1-2 TRBV7-2 - - CASSLGRSYTF TGTGCCAGCAGCCTAGGGAGAAGCTACACCTTC
TRBJ2-1 TRBV6-1 - - CASSISGLLYNEQFF TGTGCCAGCAGCATTTCAGGGCTATTATACAATGAGCAGTTCTTC
TRBJ1-1 TRBV27 TRBD1 - CASSLGRGQGATEAFF TGTGCCAGCAGTTTGGGCAGGGGACAGGGGGCCACTGAAGCTTTCTTT
TRBJ2-5 TRBV2 TRBD2 once CASVRTSGRGETQYF TGTGCCAGCGTCCGGACTAGCGGGAGGGGAGAGACCCAGTACTTC
TRBJ1-3 TRBV5-1 - - CASSLGADSGNTIYF TGCGCCAGCAGCCTGGGGGCAGACTCTGGAAACACCATATATTTT
TRBJ2-5 TRBV7-7 TRBD2 - CASSPRGDFRETQYF TGTGCCAGCAGCCCCCGGGGGGACTTCCGAGAGACCCAGTACTTC
TRBJ1-1 TRBV5-1 - once CASSSGQTEAFF TGCGCCAGCAGCTCTGGACAGACTGAAGCTTTCTTT
TRBJ1-2 TRBV2 - - CASSVGLYGYTF TGTGCCAGCAGTGTGGGCCTCTATGGCTACACCTTC
TRBJ1-5 TRBV30 - - CAWSVPGGNQPQHF TGTGCCTGGAGTGTACCGGGGGGCAATCAGCCCCAGCATTTT
TRBJ2-7 TRBV2 TRBD1 - CASNRDRAYEQYF TGTGCCAGCAATCGGGACAGGGCCTACGAGCAGTACTTC
TRBJ2-1 TRBV2 TRBD2 - CASKMLAGVDEQFF TGTGCCAGCAAAATGCTAGCGGGAGTTGATGAGCAGTTCTTC
TRBJ2-3 TRBV11-3 TRBD2 - CASSSGSSGPSTDTQYF TGTGCCAGCAGCTCCGGATCTAGCGGGCCTAGCACAGATACGCAGTATTTT
TRBJ2-1 TRBV10-3 - - CATGGDRDYNEQFF TGTGCCACGGGAGGGGACAGAGACTACAATGAGCAGTTCTTC
TRBJ2-5 TRBV6-6 TRBD2 - CASRRGGGETQYF TGTGCCAGCCGTCGGGGGGGAGGGGAGACCCAGTACTTC
TRBJ1-1 TRBV30 - - CAWSVRTGTEAFF TGTGCCTGGAGTGTACGGACGGGGACTGAAGCTTTCTTT
TRBJ1-2 TRBV5-4 TRBD1 - CASSTLQGAEGYTF TGTGCCAGCAGCACTCTACAGGGGGCAGAAGGCTACACCTTC
TRBJ1-3 TRBV30 - - CAWDQDSGNTIYF TGTGCCTGGGATCAGGACTCTGGAAACACCATATATTTT
TRBJ2-3 TRBV9 TRBD1 - CASSVGTGGEDTQYF TGTGCCAGCAGCGTCGGGACAGGGGGCGAAGATACGCAGTATTTT
TRBJ2-1 TRBV9 - - CASSGRRGHHNEQFF TGTGCCAGCAGCGGCCGTCGGGGACACCACAATGAGCAGTTCTTC
TRBJ2-1 TRBV5-1 TRBD2 - CASSFSGSSYNEQFF TGCGCCAGCAGCTTTAGCGGGAGCTCCTACAATGAGCAGTTCTTC
TRBJ2-7 TRBV6-5 - - CASRSTTYEQYF TGTGCCAGCAGATCGACTACCTACGAGCAGTACTTC
TRBJ1-1 TRBV10-3 - - CAIRKGLESLTEAFF TGTGCCATCAGGAAAGGACTGGAAAGCCTCACTGAAGCTTTCTTT
TRBJ1-4 TRBV19 - - CASSIWGAATNEKLFF TGTGCCAGTAGTATATGGGGAGCGGCAACTAATGAAAAACTGTTTTTT
TRBJ2-7 TRBV19 TRBD2 - CASSVAGGGYEQYF TGTGCCAGTAGTGTAGCGGGAGGAGGCTACGAGCAGTACTTC
TRBJ2-1 TRBV14 - - CASSQITGTLYNEQFF TGTGCCAGCAGCCAAATAACAGGGACCCTCTACAATGAGCAGTTCTTC
TRBJ2-1 TRBV6-4 - once CASTTRFFSYNEQFF TGTGCCAGCACGACTAGGTTTTTCTCCTACAATGAGCAGTTCTTC
TRBJ1-5 TRBV18 - - CASSPGAGRSNQPQHF TGTGCCAGCTCACCTGGGGCAGGGAGGAGCAATCAGCCCCAGCATTTT
TRBJ1-2 TRBV15 TRBD1 - CATTRPGQGPYGYTF TGTGCCACCACTCGACCAGGACAGGGCCCTTATGGCTACACCTTC
TRBJ1-3 TRBV6-5 - - CASIGGPSTGNTIYF TGTGCCAGCATAGGAGGGCCGAGCACTGGAAACACCATATATTTT
TRBJ1-1 TRBV6-1 - - CASSMDRAYEAFF TGTGCCAGCAGTATGGACAGAGCATATGAAGCTTTCTTT
TRBJ2-1 TRBV4-2 - - CASSQEVFGFYNEQFF TGTGCCAGCAGCCAAGAGGTATTCGGTTTCTACAATGAGCAGTTCTTC
TRBJ1-3 TRBV6-5 - - CASSLGARVSGNTIYF TGTGCCAGCAGTTTGGGGGCCAGGGTGTCAGGAAACACCATATATTTT
TRBJ1-3 TRBV9 TRBD1 - CASSVVPGTGVGNTIYF TGTGCCAGCAGCGTAGTCCCCGGGACAGGGGTCGGAAACACCATATATTTT
TRBJ1-3 TRBV30 - - CATSISGNTIYF TGTGCCACTAGCATCTCTGGAAACACCATATATTTT
TRBJ1-5 TRBV25-1 TRBD1 - CASSGTGLYQPQHF TGTGCCAGCAGTGGGACAGGGCTTTATCAGCCCCAGCATTTT
TRBJ1-1 TRBV29-1 - - CSVPRAGNTEAFF TGCAGCGTCCCCAGGGCAGGGAACACTGAAGCTTTCTTT
TRBJ2-1 TRBV6-5 TRBD2 - CASRRTSGRGREQFF TGTGCCAGCAGACGGACTAGCGGGAGGGGCCGAGAGCAGTTCTTC
TRBJ1-2 TRBV5-1 TRBD1 - CASSTDRGNYGYTF TGCGCCAGCAGCACAGACAGGGGTAACTATGGCTACACCTTC
TRBJ2-7 TRBV19 - - CASSIYISYEQYF TGTGCCAGTAGTATATACATCTCCTACGAGCAGTACTTC
TRBJ2-3 TRBV6-1 TRBD2 - CASSEVAGISTDTQYF TGTGCCAGCAGTGAAGTAGCGGGGATTAGCACAGATACGCAGTATTTT
TRBJ1-4 TRBV9 TRBD1 - CASSVDGRGNEKLFF TGTGCCAGCAGCGTAGATGGCAGGGGGAATGAAAAACTGTTTTTT
TRBJ2-7 TRBV7-9 - - CASRRQGRSYEQYF TGTGCCAGCCGGCGTCAGGGGCGGTCCTACGAGCAGTACTTC
TRBJ2-1 TRBV6-1 TRBD1 - CASSPGQYNEQFF TGTGCCAGCAGTCCGGGACAGTACAATGAGCAGTTCTTC
TRBJ2-2 TRBV28 - - CASRNRVPGELFF TGTGCCAGCAGGAACAGGGTTCCCGGGGAGCTGTTTTTT
TRBJ2-1 TRBV9 - once CASSVGWGAYNEQFF TGTGCCAGCAGCGTAGGATGGGGGGCCTACAATGAGCAGTTCTTC
TRBJ1-2 TRBV2 - - CASGQSQFNYGYTF TGTGCCAGCGGACAATCACAGTTTAACTATGGCTACACCTTC
TRBJ2-1 TRBV29-1 TRBD2 - CSAVPGLAGGTEQFF TGCAGCGCCGTTCCGGGGTTAGCGGGAGGGACTGAGCAGTTCTTC
TRBJ1-5 TRBV9 - - CASSSGLGQDQPQHF TGTGCCAGCAGCTCGGGTCTAGGACAAGATCAGCCCCAGCATTTT
TRBJ2-4 TRBV19 TRBD2 - CASSISGIRNIQYF TGTGCCAGTAGTATTAGCGGGATACGGAACATTCAGTACTTC
TRBJ2-3 TRBV19 - once CASSMNTDGRDTQYF TGTGCCAGTAGTATGAACACGGATGGGAGAGATACGCAGTATTTT
TRBJ1-2 TRBV15 - - CATSRGGGHYGYTF TGTGCCACCAGCAGAGGGGGAGGTCACTATGGCTACACCTTC
TRBJ1-2 TRBV4-2 TRBD1 - CASSHGTGINYGYTF TGTGCCAGCAGCCATGGGACAGGGATTAACTATGGCTACACCTTC
TRBJ1-2 TRBV11-3 TRBD1 - CASSPGVGQGSVGNYGYTF TGTGCCAGCAGCCCAGGAGTTGGACAGGGAAGTGTGGGGAACTATGGCTACACCTTC
TRBJ1-5 TRBV28 TRBD1 once CASSEQGALPSNQPQHF TGTGCCAGCAGTGAGCAGGGGGCCCTCCCTAGCAATCAGCCCCAGCATTTT
TRBJ2-5 TRBV4-1 TRBD2 - CASSQDPSGSRGETQYF TGCGCCAGCAGCCAAGACCCTAGCGGGAGTCGGGGAGAGACCCAGTACTTC
TRBJ2-7 TRBV4-1 - - CASNLAVGYEQYF TGCGCCAGCAACCTCGCCGTCGGCTACGAGCAGTACTTC
TRBJ2-7 TRBV12-5 - - CASALTESYEQYF TGTGCTAGTGCCCTTACAGAGTCCTACGAGCAGTACTTC